This T cell receptor (beta chain) appears in the sequencing data of a study of OX40 agonist ivuxolimab in advanced cancers. Across the study: Prior therapy, whether anti-PD-1, anti-PD-L1 or anti-CTLA-4, was allowed, and 30% to 40% had some.

Trimming took 2 bases from V and 1 from J, leaving 12 bases between them. The CDR3 sequence is 14 residues long. The germline CDR1 and CDR2 sequences are GTSNPN and SVGIG (reference sequence). TCRdb's copy holds only in-frame clones and misses some; the assay was immunoSEQ multiplex PCR. The sample has around 70,000 clones, 90% to 95% seen once. The source material was CD4+ or CD8+ T cells sorted from blood, sampled in a trial of the OX40 agonist ivuxolimab. The TCR originated in an adult with an advanced solid tumor such as melanoma, head and neck, liver or kidney cancer. This chain connects TRBV30 to TRBJ2-7; possibly TRBD1 for D (6 bases). Here the CDR3 reads CAWSSNRESYEQYF. DNA for the CDR3: TGTGCCTGGAGTTCCAACAGGGAATCCTACGAGCAGTACTTC.